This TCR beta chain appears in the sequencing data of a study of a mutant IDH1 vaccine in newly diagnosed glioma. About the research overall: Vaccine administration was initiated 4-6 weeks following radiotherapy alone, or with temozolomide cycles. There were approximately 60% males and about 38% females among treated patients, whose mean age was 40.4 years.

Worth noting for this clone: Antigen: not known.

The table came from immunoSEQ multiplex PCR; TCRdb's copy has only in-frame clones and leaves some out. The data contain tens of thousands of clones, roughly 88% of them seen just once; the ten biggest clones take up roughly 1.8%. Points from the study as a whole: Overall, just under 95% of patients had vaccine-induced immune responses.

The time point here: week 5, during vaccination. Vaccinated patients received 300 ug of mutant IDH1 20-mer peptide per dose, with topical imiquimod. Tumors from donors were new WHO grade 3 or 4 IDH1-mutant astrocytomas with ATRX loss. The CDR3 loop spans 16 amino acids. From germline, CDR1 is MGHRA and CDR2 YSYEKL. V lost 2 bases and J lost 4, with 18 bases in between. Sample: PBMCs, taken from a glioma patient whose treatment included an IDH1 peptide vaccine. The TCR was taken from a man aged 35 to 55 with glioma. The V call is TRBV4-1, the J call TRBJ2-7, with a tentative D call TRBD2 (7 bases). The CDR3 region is CASSQFFRGARYEQYF. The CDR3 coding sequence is TGCGCCAGCAGCCAATTCTTCCGGGGGGCCCGTTACGAGCAGTACTTC.